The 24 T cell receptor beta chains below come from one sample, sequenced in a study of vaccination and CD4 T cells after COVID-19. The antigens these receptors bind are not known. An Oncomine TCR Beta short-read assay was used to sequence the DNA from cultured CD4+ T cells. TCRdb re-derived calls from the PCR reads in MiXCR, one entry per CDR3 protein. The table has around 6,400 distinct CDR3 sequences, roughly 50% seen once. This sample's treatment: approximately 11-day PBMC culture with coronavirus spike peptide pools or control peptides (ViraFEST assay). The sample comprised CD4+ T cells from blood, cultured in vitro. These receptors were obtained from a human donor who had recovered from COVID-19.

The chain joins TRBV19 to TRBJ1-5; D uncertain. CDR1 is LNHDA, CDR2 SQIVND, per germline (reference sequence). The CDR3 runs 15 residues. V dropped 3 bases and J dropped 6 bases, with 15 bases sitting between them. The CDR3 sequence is CASSIQAPQSQPQHF. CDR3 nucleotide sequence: TGTGCCAGTAGTATTCAGGCCCCTCAGAGTCAGCCCCAGCATTTT.

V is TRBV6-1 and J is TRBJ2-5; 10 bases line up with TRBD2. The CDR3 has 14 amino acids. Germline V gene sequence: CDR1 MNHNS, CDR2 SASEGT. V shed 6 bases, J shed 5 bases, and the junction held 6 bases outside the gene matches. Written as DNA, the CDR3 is TGTGCCAGCAGCTCTAGCGGGAGTTGGGAGACCCAGTACTTC. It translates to CASSSSGSWETQYF.

The CDR3 loop is CASTSQGLAVSYEQYF. The CDR3, as DNA: TGTGCCAGCACCAGTCAGGGACTAGCGGTATCCTACGAGCAGTACTTC. The chain carries TRBV21-1 and TRBJ2-7; TRBD2 is taken as the D call from the table, unchecked against the DNA. TRBV21-1 constitutes a pseudogene. The CDR3 has 16 residues.

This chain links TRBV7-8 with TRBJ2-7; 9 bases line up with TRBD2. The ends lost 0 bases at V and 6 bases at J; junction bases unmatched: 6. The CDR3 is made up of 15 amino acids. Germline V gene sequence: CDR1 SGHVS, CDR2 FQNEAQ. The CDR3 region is CASSLAAAGGVEQYF. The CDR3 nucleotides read TGTGCCAGCAGCTTAGCGGCCGCGGGGGGGGTCGAGCAGTACTTC.

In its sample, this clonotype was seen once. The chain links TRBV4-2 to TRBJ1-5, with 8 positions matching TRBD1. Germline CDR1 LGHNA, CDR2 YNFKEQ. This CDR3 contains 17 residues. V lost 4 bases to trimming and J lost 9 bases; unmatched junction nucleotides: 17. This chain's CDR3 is CASSLGTGRVQVGPQHF. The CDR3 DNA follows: TGTGCCAGCAGCCTGGGGACAGGCCGCGTGCAGGTTGGGCCCCAGCATTTT.

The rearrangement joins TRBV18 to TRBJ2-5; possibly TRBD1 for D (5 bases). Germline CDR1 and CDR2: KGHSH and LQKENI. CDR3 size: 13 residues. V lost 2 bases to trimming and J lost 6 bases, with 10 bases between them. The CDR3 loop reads CASSPGAEKTQYF. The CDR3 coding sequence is TGTGCCAGCTCACCAGGGGCTGAAAAGACCCAGTACTTC.

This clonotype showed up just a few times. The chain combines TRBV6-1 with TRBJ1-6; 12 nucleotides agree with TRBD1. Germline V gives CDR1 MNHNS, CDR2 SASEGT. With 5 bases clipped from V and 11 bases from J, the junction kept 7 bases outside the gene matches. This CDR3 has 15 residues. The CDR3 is CASSIGGQGAAPLHF. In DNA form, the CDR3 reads TGTGCCAGCAGTATTGGGGGACAGGGGGCGGCACCCCTCCACTTT.

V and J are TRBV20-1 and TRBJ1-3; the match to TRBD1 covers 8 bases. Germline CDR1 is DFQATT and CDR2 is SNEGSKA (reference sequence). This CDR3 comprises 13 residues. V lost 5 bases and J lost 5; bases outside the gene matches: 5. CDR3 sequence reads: CSAVRDRRNTIYF. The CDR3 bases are TGCAGTGCTGTCCGGGACAGGAGAAACACCATATATTTT.

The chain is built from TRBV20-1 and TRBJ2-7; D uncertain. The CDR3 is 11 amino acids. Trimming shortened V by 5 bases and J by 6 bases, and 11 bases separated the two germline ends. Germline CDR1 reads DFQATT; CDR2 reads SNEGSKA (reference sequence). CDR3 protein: CSAGTLGEQYF. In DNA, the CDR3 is TGCAGTGCTGGTACCTTGGGCGAGCAGTACTTC.

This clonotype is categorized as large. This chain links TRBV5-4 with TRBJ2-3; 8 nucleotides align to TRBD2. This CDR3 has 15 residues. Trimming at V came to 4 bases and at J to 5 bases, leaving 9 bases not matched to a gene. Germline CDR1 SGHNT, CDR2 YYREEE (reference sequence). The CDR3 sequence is CASSAAGAIGDTQYF. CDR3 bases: TGTGCCAGCAGCGCAGCGGGAGCGATAGGAGATACGCAGTATTTT.

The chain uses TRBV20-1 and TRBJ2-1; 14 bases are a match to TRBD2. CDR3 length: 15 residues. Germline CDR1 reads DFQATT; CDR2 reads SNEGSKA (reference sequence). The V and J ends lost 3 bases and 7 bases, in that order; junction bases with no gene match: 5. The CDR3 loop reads CSARTSGRGGNEQFF. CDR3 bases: TGCAGTGCTAGGACTAGCGGGAGGGGTGGTAATGAGCAGTTCTTC.

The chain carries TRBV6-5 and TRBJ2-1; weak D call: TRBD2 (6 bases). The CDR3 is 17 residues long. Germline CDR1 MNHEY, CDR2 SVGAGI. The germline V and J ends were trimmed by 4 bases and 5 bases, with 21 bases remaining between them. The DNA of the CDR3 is TGTGCCAGCAGTTTTTCCCGACAAGGGACTGGCAACAATGAGCAGTTCTTC. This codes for CASSFSRQGTGNNEQFF.

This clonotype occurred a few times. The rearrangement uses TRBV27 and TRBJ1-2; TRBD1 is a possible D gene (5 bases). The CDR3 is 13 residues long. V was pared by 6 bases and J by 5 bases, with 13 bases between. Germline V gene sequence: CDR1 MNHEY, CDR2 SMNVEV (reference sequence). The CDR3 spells CASSYFGGYGYTF. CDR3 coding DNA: TGTGCCAGCAGCTATTTCGGGGGGTATGGCTACACCTTC.

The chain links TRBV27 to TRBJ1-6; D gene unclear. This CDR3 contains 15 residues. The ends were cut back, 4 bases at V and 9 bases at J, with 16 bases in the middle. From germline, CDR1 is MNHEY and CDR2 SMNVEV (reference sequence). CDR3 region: CASSSHRALSSPLHF. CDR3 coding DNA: TGTGCCAGCAGTTCCCACCGGGCTCTCAGTTCACCCCTCCACTTT.

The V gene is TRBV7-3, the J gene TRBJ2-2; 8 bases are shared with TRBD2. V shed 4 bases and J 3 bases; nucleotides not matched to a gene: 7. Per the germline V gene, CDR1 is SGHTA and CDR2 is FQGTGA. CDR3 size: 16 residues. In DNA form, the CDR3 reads TGTGCCAGCAGCTCGACCAGCGGGAGATACACCGGGGAGCTGTTTTTT. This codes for CASSSTSGRYTGELFF.

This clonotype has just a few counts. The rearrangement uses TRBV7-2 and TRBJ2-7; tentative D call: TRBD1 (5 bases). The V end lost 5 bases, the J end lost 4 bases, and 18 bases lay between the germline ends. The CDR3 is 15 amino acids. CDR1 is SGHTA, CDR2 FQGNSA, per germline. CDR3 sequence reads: CASSIQLTVGYEQYF. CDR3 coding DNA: TGTGCCAGCAGCATACAATTGACAGTGGGTTACGAGCAGTACTTC.

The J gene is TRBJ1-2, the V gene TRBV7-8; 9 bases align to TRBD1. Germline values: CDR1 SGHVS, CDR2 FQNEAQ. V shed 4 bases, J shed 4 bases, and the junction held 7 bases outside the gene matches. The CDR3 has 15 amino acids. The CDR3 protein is CASSYPGQGTYGYTF. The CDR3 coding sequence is TGTGCCAGCAGCTATCCGGGACAGGGAACCTATGGCTACACCTTC. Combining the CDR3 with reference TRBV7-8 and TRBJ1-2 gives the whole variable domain GAGVSQSPRYKVAKRGQDVALRCDPISGHVSLFWYQQALGQGPEFLTYFQNEAQLDKSGLPSDRFFAERPEGSVSTLKIQRTQQEDSAVYLCASSYPGQGTYGYTFGSGTRLTVV.

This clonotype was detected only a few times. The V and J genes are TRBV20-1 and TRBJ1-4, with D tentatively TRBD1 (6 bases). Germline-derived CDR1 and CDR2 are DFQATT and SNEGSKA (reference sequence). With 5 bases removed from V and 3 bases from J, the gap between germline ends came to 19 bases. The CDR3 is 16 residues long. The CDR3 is CSARREGGPANEKLFF. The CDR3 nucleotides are TGCAGTGCTCGGAGAGAAGGGGGGCCGGCTAATGAAAAACTGTTTTTT.

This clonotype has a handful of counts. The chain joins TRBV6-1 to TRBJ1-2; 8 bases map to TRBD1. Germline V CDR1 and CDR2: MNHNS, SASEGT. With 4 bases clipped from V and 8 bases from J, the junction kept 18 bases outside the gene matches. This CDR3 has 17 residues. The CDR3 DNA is TGTGCCAGCAGTGTTAGTCCTCAGCAGGGGGCTTCTGCGGGCTACACCTTC. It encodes CASSVSPQQGASAGYTF.

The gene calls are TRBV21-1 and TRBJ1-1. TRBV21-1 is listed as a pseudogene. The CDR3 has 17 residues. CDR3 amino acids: CASPKGHSGVSNTEAFF. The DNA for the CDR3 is TGTGCCAGCCCAAAAGGACACTCGGGAGTTTCGAACACTGAAGCTTTCTTT.

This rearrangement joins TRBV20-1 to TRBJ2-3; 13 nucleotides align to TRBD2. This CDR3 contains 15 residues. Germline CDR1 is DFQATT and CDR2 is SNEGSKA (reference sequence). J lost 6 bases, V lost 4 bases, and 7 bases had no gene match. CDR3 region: CSATGLAGDYDTQYF. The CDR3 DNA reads TGCAGTGCTACCGGACTAGCGGGAGATTACGATACGCAGTATTTT.

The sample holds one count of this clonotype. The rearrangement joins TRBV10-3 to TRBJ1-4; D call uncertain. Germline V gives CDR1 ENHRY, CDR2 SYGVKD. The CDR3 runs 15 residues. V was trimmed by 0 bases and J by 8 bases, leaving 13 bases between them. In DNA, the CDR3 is TGTGCCATCAGTGAGTCGAAGGGCACGGCCGAAAAACTGTTTTTT. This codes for CAISESKGTAEKLFF.

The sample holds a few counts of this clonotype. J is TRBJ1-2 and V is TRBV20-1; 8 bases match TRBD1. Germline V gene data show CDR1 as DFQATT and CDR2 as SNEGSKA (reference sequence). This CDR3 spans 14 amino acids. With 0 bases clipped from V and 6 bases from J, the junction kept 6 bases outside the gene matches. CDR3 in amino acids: CSARDGRGLDGYTF. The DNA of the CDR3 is TGCAGTGCTAGAGATGGCAGGGGGCTCGATGGCTACACCTTC.

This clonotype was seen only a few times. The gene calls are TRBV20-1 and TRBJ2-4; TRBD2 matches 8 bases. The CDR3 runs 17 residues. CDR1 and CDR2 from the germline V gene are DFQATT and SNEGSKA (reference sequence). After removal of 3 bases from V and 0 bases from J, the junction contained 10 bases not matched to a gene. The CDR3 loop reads CSASHGGAYLAKNIQYF. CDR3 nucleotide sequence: TGCAGTGCTAGCCACGGGGGGGCCTATCTAGCCAAAAACATTCAGTACTTC.